This T cell receptor beta chain was recovered during a study of CD8 T cells in ankylosing spondylitis. General study findings and limits: Ankylosing spondylitis blood seemed to carry a telltale TCR beta motif made of under ten highly homologous variants. Significantly higher representation of disease-linked clones was reported for matched ankylosing spondylitis synovial fluid.

A few counts support this clonotype. Its specificity is unknown. Germline CDR1 DFQATT, CDR2 SNEGSKA (reference sequence). The CDR3 runs to 16 residues. Losses at the gene ends were 0 bases for V and 6 bases for J; bases not matched to a gene: 12. TCRdb reanalysed the 5' RACE reads using MiXCR and keeps one entry per CDR3 protein. This sample has a few hundred thousand distinct CDR3 sequences, with 20% to 25% found just once. This TCR derives from a male donor with ankylosing spondylitis or in good health (not recorded which). Sequenced material: blood, either unsorted or a sorted T cell fraction (not recorded which). V gene TRBV20-1 combines with J gene TRBJ2-7, with 9 bases lining up with TRBD2. CDR3 nucleotide sequence: TGCAGTGCTAGAGATCCGACTAGCGGTGGCCTCACCGAGCAGTACTTC. This sequence encodes CSARDPTSGGLTEQYF.